This TCR beta chain was documented in a study of cytomegalovirus exposure and HLA in healthy donors. As for the study in general: From donors who were HLA-typed, an early data release held 75 million to 85 million unique TCRs.

This clone was seen only once. Its antigen is undetermined. Study results and caveats: Reported performance of the classifier showed diagnosis of cytomegalovirus status with high specificity and sensitivity.

Germline CDR1 LGHNA, CDR2 YSLEER. V was clipped by 0 bases and J by 0 bases, with 6 bases between them. This CDR3 is built from 16 residues. Primers for the PCR totalled 60 Vbeta and 13 Jbeta. Profiled with immunoSEQ multiplex PCR; TCRdb holds only in-frame clones, not every one. The profile shows 84,000 or so clones, less than 80% of them singletons. This receptor was taken from a male donor in good health and CMV-seronegative. The V gene is TRBV4-3, the J gene TRBJ1-6; D is ambiguous. Sequencing was done on a sample of PBMCs. CDR3 DNA sequence: TGCGCCAGCAGCCAAGACTTCAGCTCCTATAATTCACCCCTCCACTTT. Its protein product is CASSQDFSSYNSPLHF.